This T cell receptor beta chain was retrieved from a study of blood T cell repertoires in COVID-19. Study in general: T cells, B-cell-depleted T cells, or PBMCs supplied cDNA or gDNA.

CDR1 is SNHLY and CDR2 is FYNNEI in the germline V gene. The V end was cut by 8 bases, the J end by 5 bases, with 16 bases between. CDR3 length: 14 residues. Measured with immunoSEQ multiplex PCR; TCRdb has only the in-frame clones, and not every one. The sample records approximately 170,000 clones, around 80% being singletons. The sequence was collected from a man between 60 and 75 years old with active or convalescent COVID-19. This sequence joins TRBV2 and TRBJ1-5; D gene unclear. Sequencing input: peripheral blood. CDR3 sequence reads: CASSYTSPDQPQHF. The CDR3 nucleotides are TGTGCCAGCTCTTATACCAGTCCCGATCAGCCCCAGCATTTT. The whole variable domain, filled in from reference TRBV2 and TRBJ1-5, reads EPEVTQTPSHQVTQMGQEVILRCVPISNHLYFYWYRQILGQKVEFLVSFYNNEISEKSEIFDDQFSVERPDGSNFTLKIRSTKLEDSAMYFCASSYTSPDQPQHFGDGTRLSIL.